The present T cell receptor (beta chain) was sequenced within a study of blood T cell repertoires in COVID-19. Across the study: The United States, Italy and Spain provided the acute and convalescent COVID-19 samples. The analysed material was cDNA or gDNA that came from T cells, B-cell-depleted T cells, or PBMCs.

The V end lost 1 base, the J end lost 2 bases, and 8 bases lay between the germline ends. Germline V lookup: CDR1 SGDLS, CDR2 YYNGEE. The CDR3 loop spans 14 amino acids. Measured with immunoSEQ multiplex PCR; TCRdb has only the in-frame clones, and not every one. The top ten clones hold 8.5% to 9% of a sample with 270,000 or so clones, around 86% of them seen once. The sequencing sample was made of peripheral blood. The rearrangement joins TRBV9 to TRBJ2-3, with D unresolved. The sequence was collected from a man in his forties or fifties with active or convalescent COVID-19. CDR3 DNA sequence: TGTGCCAGCAGCGTAAGACAAATCACAGATACGCAGTATTTT. Translating gives CASSVRQITDTQYF.